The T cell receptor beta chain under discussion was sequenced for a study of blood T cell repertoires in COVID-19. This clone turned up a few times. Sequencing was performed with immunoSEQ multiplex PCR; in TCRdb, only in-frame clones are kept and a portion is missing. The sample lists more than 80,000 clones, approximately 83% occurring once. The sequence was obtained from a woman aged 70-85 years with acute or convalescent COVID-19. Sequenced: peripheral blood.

The CDR3 coding sequence is TGTGCCAGCAGTACGGACAGCCTCTATGGCTACACCTTC. This encodes CASSTDSLYGYTF. The rearrangement uses TRBV27 and TRBJ1-2, with D perhaps TRBD1 (6 bases). This CDR3 comprises 13 residues. The ends were cut back, 5 bases at V and 4 bases at J, with 11 bases in the middle. Germline CDR1 MNHEY, CDR2 SMNVEV (reference sequence).